These 19 T cell receptor beta chains originate from one sample sequenced in a study of radiation and T cells in renal cell carcinoma. Time point specified: baseline pretreatment blood. Treatment reported: 15 Gy SBRT to primary tumor, nephrectomy 4 weeks later. Libraries were prepared by immunoSEQ multiplex PCR; TCRdb keeps only in-frame clonotypes and omits some of them. Altogether 130,000 or so clones are present, around 78% being singletons, with the ten largest covering roughly 25%. Material: blood, obtained from a patient whose treatment included radiotherapy and nephrectomy. These receptors were taken from a woman between 50 and 59 years old with renal cell carcinoma.

The V call is TRBV6-6, the J call TRBJ1-2; 9 bases map to TRBD1. J lost 3 bases, V lost 11 bases, and 10 bases had no gene match. Looked up from germline, CDR1 is MNHNY and CDR2 is SVGAGI (reference sequence). The CDR3 is 14 amino acids. Here the CDR3 reads CAAGQGWDDYGYTF. The CDR3 nucleotides are TGTGCCGCGGGACAGGGTTGGGACGACTATGGCTACACCTTC.

This chain joins TRBV9 and TRBJ2-7, with a weak D call TRBD1 (6 bases). Deletions cut 0 bases from V and 1 base from J, with 11 bases between. The length of the CDR3 is 15 residues. Germline V gives CDR1 SGDLS, CDR2 YYNGEE. CDR3 loop: CASSVDPQGSYEQYF. DNA of the CDR3: TGTGCCAGCAGCGTAGATCCACAGGGTTCCTACGAGCAGTACTTC.

V is TRBV5-1 and J is TRBJ1-2; TRBD1 might be the D (6 bases). The CDR3 has 16 residues. The ends were cut back, 1 base at V and 4 bases at J, with 17 bases in the middle. Germline V gives CDR1 SGHRS, CDR2 YFSETQ. The CDR3 sequence is CASSLPEGGSSYGYTF. The CDR3 DNA reads TGCGCCAGCAGCTTGCCGGAGGGGGGTTCGTCCTATGGCTACACCTTC.

The sample holds a few counts of this clone. Distinct nucleotide sequences in the sample also encode this CDR3. The chain links TRBV2 to TRBJ1-5; tentative D call: TRBD1 (6 bases). V lost 3 bases and J lost 6, with 12 bases in between. Germline V lookup: CDR1 SNHLY, CDR2 FYNNEI. CDR3 length equals 14 residues. The CDR3 region is CASSDRGVGQPQHF. DNA for the CDR3: TGTGCCAGCAGTGACAGGGGCGTGGGTCAGCCCCAGCATTTT.

The J gene is TRBJ2-7, the V gene TRBV7-9; TRBD1 matches at 10 bases. Germline V gives CDR1 SEHNR, CDR2 FQNEAQ (reference sequence). The ends lost 3 bases at V and 7 bases at J; junction bases unmatched: 12. The CDR3 extends over 16 amino acids. DNA of the CDR3: TGTGCCAGCAGCTTCTTGCCGGGACAGGGGAAGGGTGAGCAGTACTTC. Protein: CASSFLPGQGKGEQYF.

The V gene is TRBV5-6, the J gene TRBJ2-5, with D possibly being TRBD1 (6 bases). Germline V gene lookup returns CDR1 SGHDT and CDR2 YYEEEE. CDR3 length: 14 amino acids. V lost 0 bases, J lost 6 bases, and 12 bases lay in between. The CDR3 DNA sequence: TGTGCCAGCAGCTTGGGCGGACAGTGGAAGACCCAGTACTTC. Amino acid sequence: CASSLGGQWKTQYF.

This clone was detected many times. V is TRBV5-1 and J is TRBJ2-1; TRBD2 aligns across 8 bases. This CDR3 is built from 15 residues. The J segment lost 9 bases and the V segment lost 2 bases, leaving 10 bases of the junction unmatched. CDR1 is SGHRS and CDR2 is YFSETQ in the germline V gene. The CDR3 DNA reads as TGCGCCAGCAGCTTTGGCGCGGGAGGCGTAGGTGAGCAGTTCTTC. It encodes CASSFGAGGVGEQFF.

This clone has more than one count but fewer than ten. The rearrangement uses TRBV19 and TRBJ1-3; TRBD1 aligns across 7 bases. The CDR3 is made up of 16 amino acids. The junction had 5 bases not matched to a gene; V was cut back by 3 bases and J by 0 bases. The germline gives CDR1 LNHDA, CDR2 SQIVND (reference sequence). In DNA, the CDR3 is TGTGCCAGTAGTATCACAGGGGATTTCTCTGGAAACACCATATATTTT. Protein sequence: CASSITGDFSGNTIYF.

The rearrangement links TRBV28 to TRBJ1-1; D ambiguous. V was pared by 6 bases and J by 4 bases, with 12 bases between. The CDR3 spans 13 residues. The germline V gene encodes CDR1 MDHEN and CDR2 SYDVKM. The CDR3 DNA is TGTGCCAGCAGCCCCCTGGAGGGCACTGAAGCTTTCTTT. This sequence encodes CASSPLEGTEAFF.

The genes are TRBV4-3 and TRBJ2-7, with D unresolved. The germline V gene has CDR1 LGHNA and CDR2 YSLEER. Trimming shortened V by 0 bases and J by 3 bases, and 6 bases separated the two germline ends. This CDR3 region has 13 residues. Here the CDR3 reads CASSQEASYEQYF. The CDR3 nucleotides read TGCGCCAGCAGCCAAGAAGCCAGCTACGAGCAGTACTTC.

This clone was detected once. The chain couples TRBV27 to TRBJ1-4, with D unresolved. The CDR3 spans 13 residues. CDR1 and CDR2 from the germline V gene are MNHEY and SMNVEV (reference sequence). Trimming removed 5 bases from V and 2 bases from J, with 6 bases in between. For the CDR3, the DNA is TGTGCCAGCAGTCTCGGGACTAATGAAAAACTGTTTTTT. The encoded protein is CASSLGTNEKLFF.

The chain couples TRBV27 to TRBJ2-7; 11 nucleotides align to TRBD1. Germline V CDR1 and CDR2: MNHEY, SMNVEV (reference sequence). The J segment lost 4 bases and the V segment lost 5 bases, leaving 4 bases of the junction unmatched. This CDR3 is built from 14 residues. The CDR3 region is CASSPGTGGYEQYF. The DNA of the CDR3 is TGTGCCAGCAGTCCTGGGACAGGGGGATACGAGCAGTACTTC.

This chain joins TRBV7-2 and TRBJ1-5; no reliable D call. V lost 3 bases and J 3 bases, leaving 3 bases between the germline ends. The CDR3 is 12 residues long. In germline, CDR1 is SGHTA, CDR2 FQGNSA. The CDR3 region is CASSLNNQPQHF. The CDR3 nucleotides are TGTGCCAGCAGCTTGAACAATCAGCCCCAGCATTTT.

The sample holds one count of this clone. The chain is built from TRBV18 and TRBJ2-7, with D tentatively TRBD2 (5 bases). The CDR3 spans 13 residues. V lost 1 base and J lost 3, with 7 bases in between. The germline V gene encodes CDR1 KGHSH and CDR2 LQKENI. DNA for the CDR3: TGTGCCAGCTCACCACTCCGGGGCTACGAGCAGTACTTC. Residues: CASSPLRGYEQYF.

This clone was observed once. J is TRBJ2-5 and V is TRBV14; D unclear. The CDR3 is made up of 12 amino acids. Trimming removed 4 bases at V and 12 bases at J, with 15 bases between. CDR1 and CDR2 from the germline V gene are SGHDN and FVKESK. The CDR3 protein is CASSLKATPEYF. For the CDR3, the DNA is TGTGCCAGCAGCCTAAAGGCCACTCCAGAGTACTTC.

This rearrangement joins TRBV28 to TRBJ1-6; D ambiguous. The CDR3 spans 13 residues. CDR1 MDHEN and CDR2 SYDVKM come from the germline V gene. The ends were cut back, 2 bases at V and 9 bases at J, with 8 bases in the middle. The DNA of the CDR3 is TGTGCCAGCAGTTTAAATCCGCTTTCACCCCTCCACTTT. It specifies CASSLNPLSPLHF.

This clone was counted a few times. The rearrangement links TRBV7-9 to TRBJ1-4; no clear D gene. Trimming shortened V by 6 bases and J by 2 bases, and 7 bases separated the two germline ends. The CDR3 runs to 13 residues. Germline CDR1 SEHNR, CDR2 FQNEAQ (reference sequence). The CDR3 DNA follows: TGTGCCAGCAGACGGTTGACTAATGAAAAACTGTTTTTT. Protein: CASRRLTNEKLFF.

The V call is TRBV5-4, the J call TRBJ2-1; D perhaps matches TRBD1 (5 bases). Germline CDR1 SGHNT, CDR2 YYREEE (reference sequence). The CDR3 totals 13 residues. V shed 0 bases and J shed 6 bases, with 7 bases lying between them. CDR3 sequence (DNA): TGTGCCAGCAGCTTGGGACAGAGCAATGAGCAGTTCTTC. It encodes CASSLGQSNEQFF.

The chain recombines TRBV5-6 with TRBJ2-3, with D perhaps matching TRBD1 (6 bases). CDR1 is SGHDT, CDR2 YYEEEE, per germline. The CDR3 totals 15 residues. Trimming left V 3 bases short and J 3 bases short, with 14 bases between. The CDR3 bases are TGTGCCAGCAGCTGGGGGCCAAGAGGAACAGATACGCAGTATTTT. As protein: CASSWGPRGTDTQYF.